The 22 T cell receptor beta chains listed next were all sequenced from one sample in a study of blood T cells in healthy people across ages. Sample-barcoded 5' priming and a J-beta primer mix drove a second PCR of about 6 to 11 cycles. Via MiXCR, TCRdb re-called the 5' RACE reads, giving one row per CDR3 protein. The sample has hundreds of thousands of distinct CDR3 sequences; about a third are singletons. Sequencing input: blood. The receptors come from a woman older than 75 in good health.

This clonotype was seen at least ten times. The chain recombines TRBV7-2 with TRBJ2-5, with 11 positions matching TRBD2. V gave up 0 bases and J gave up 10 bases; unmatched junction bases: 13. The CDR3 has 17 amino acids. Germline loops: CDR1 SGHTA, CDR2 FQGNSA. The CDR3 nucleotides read TGTGCCAGCAGCTTAGCAGGGGGGACTAGCGGCGCCGCGGGCCAGTACTTC. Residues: CASSLAGGTSGAAGQYF.

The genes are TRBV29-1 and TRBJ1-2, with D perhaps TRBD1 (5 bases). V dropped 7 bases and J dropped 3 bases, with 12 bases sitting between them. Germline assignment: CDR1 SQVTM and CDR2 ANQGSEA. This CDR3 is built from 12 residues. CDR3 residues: CSGTLGDYGYTF. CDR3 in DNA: TGCAGCGGTACCCTAGGGGACTATGGCTACACCTTC.

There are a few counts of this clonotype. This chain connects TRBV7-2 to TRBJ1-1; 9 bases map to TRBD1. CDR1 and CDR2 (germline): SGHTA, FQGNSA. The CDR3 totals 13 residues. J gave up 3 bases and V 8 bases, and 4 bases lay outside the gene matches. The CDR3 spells CASRDREYTEAFF. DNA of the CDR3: TGTGCCAGCCGGGACAGGGAGTACACTGAAGCTTTCTTT.

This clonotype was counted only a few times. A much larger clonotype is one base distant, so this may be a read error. CDR3 sequence: CASSLSLRNEQYF. In nucleotides, the CDR3 is TGTGCCAGCAGCTTAAGCCTTCGTAATGAGCAGTACTTC. The chain uses TRBV7-3 and TRBJ2-5; the D is unclear. The germline gives CDR1 SGHTA, CDR2 FQGTGA. This CDR3 contains 13 residues. V lost 1 base and J 11 bases, leaving 14 bases between the germline ends.

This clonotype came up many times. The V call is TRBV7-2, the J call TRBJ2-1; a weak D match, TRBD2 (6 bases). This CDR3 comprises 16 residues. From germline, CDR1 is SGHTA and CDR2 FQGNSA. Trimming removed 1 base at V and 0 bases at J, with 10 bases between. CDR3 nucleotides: TGTGCCAGCAGCTTAGTGGCGACTAGCTCCTACAATGAGCAGTTCTTC. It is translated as CASSLVATSSYNEQFF. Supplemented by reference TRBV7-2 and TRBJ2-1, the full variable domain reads GAGVSQSPSNKVTEKGKDVELRCDPISGHTALYWYRQSLGQGLEFLIYFQGNSAPDKSGLPSDRFSAERTGGSVSTLTIQRTQQEDSAVYLCASSLVATSSYNEQFFGPGTRLTVL.

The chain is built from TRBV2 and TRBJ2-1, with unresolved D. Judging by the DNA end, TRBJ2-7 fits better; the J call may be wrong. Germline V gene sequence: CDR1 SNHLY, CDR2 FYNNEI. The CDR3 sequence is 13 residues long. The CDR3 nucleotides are TGTGCCAGCAGTGAAAACACGTGGGGCGAGCAGTACTTC. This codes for CASSENTWGEQYF.

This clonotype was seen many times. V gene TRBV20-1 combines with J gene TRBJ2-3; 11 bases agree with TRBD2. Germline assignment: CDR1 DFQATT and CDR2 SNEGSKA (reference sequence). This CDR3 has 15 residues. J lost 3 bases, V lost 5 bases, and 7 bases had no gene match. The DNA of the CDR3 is TGCAGTGCTGGCCGACTAGCGGGGCTGACAGATACGCAGTATTTT. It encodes CSAGRLAGLTDTQYF.

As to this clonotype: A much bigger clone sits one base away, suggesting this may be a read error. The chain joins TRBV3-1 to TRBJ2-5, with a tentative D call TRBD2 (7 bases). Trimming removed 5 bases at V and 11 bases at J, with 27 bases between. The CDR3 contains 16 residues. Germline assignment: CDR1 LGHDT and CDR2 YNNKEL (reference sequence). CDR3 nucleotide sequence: TGTGCCAGCAGCTACCGGTGGGGGGGCCAAGGGGATGAGCAGTACTTC. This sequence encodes CASSYRWGGQGDEQYF.

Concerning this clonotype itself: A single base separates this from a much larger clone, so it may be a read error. The CDR3 DNA sequence: TGCAGTGCTGGAGGACAGGGCGCAGATATGCAGTATTTT. Amino acid sequence: CSAGGQGADMQYF. The V call is TRBV20-1, the J call TRBJ2-3; TRBD1 matches at 8 bases. CDR1 is DFQATT, CDR2 SNEGSKA, per germline (reference sequence). CDR3 length equals 13 residues.

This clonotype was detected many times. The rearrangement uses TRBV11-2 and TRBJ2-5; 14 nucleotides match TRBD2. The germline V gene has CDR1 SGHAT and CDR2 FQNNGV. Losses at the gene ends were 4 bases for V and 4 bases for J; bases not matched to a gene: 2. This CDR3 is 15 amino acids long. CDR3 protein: CASSSGLAGVETQYF. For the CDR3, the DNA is TGTGCCAGCAGCTCGGGACTAGCGGGGGTAGAGACCCAGTACTTC.

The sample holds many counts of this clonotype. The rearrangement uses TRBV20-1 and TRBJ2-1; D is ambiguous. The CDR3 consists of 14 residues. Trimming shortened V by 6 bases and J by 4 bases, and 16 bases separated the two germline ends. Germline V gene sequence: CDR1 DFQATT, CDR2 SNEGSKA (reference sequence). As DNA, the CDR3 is TGCAGTGCCCGCAGGCCGGATCTTTACAATGAGCAGTTCTTC. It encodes CSARRPDLYNEQFF.

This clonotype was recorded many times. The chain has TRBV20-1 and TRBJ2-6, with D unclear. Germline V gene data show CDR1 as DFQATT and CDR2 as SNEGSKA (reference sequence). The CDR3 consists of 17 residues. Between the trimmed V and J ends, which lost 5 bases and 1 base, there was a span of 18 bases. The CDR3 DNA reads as TGCAGTGCTTCGGTCGGGTCAGGCGATTCTGGGGCCAACGTCCTGACTTTC. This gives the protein CSASVGSGDSGANVLTF.

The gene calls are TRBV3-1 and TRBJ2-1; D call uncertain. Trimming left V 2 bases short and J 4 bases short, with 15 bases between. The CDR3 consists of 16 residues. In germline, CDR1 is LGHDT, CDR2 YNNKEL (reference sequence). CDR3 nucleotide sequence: TGTGCCAGCAGCCAAAGCCCCGGGCTGGCATACAATGAGCAGTTCTTC. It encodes CASSQSPGLAYNEQFF.

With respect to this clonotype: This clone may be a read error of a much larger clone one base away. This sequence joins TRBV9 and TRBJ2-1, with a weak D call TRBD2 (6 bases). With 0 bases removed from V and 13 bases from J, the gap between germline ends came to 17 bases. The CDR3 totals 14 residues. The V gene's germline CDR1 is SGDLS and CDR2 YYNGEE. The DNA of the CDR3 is TGTGCCAGCAGCGTAGTGGGGGGAAGAGAGGCCCAGTTCTTC. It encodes CASSVVGGREAQFF.

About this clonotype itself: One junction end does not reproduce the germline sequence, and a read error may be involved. CDR3 bases: TGTGCCACCAGCAGAGAAATAGGACAGAGCTACGGGCAGTACTTC. This sequence encodes CATSREIGQSYGQYF. The chain is built from TRBV15 and TRBJ2-7, with D maybe TRBD1 (6 bases). Germline CDR1 reads LNHNV; CDR2 reads YYDKDF (reference sequence). This CDR3 has 15 residues. Based on the CDR3 plus reference TRBV15 and TRBJ2-7, the full variable domain is DAMVIQNPRYQVTQFGKPVTLSCSQTLNHNVMYWYQQKSSQAPKLLFHYYDKDFNNEADTPDNFQSRRPNTSFCFLDIRSPGLGDTAMYLCATSREIGQSYGQYFGPGTRLTVT.

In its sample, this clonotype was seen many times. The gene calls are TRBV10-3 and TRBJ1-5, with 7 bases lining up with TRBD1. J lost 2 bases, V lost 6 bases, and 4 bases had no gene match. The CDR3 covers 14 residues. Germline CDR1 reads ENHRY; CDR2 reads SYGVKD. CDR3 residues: CAIRGDSGNQPQHF. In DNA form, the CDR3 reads TGTGCCATCAGGGGGGACAGTGGCAATCAGCCCCAGCATTTT.

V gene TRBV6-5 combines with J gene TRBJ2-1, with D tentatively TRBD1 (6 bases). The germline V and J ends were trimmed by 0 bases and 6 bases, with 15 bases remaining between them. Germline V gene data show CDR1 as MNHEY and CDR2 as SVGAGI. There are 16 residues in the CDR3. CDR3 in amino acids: CASSYSPGERLNEQFF. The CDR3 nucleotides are TGTGCCAGCAGTTACTCCCCAGGGGAGCGGCTCAATGAGCAGTTCTTC.

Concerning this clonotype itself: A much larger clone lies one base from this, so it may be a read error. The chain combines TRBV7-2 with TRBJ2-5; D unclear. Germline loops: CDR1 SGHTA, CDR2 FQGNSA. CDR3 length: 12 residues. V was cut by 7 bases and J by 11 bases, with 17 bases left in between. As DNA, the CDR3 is TGTGCCAGCACCAGTTCTGTGGGTGAGCAGTACTTC. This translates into CASTSSVGEQYF.

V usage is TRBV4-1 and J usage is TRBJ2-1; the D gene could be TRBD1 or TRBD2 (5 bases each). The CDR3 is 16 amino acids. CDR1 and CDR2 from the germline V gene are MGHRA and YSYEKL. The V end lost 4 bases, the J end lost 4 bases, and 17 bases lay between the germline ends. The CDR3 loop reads CASSPGSGRTYNEQFF. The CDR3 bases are TGCGCCAGCAGCCCCGGTTCGGGACGGACATACAATGAGCAGTTCTTC.

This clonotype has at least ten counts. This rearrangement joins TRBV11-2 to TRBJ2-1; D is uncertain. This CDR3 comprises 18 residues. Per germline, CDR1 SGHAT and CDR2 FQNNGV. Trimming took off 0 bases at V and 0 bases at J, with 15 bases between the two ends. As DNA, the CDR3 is TGTGCCAGCAGCTTAGACCATTCGGCGGCGAGCTCCTACAATGAGCAGTTCTTC. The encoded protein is CASSLDHSAASSYNEQFF.

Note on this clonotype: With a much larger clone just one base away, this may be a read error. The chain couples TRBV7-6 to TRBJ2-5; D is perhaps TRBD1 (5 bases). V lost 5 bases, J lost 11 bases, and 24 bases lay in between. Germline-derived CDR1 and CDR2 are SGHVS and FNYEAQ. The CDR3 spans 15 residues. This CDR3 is CASSPLRRAGNRQYF. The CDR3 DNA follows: TGTGCCAGCAGCCCACTTCGCAGGGCTGGGAATAGGCAGTACTTC.

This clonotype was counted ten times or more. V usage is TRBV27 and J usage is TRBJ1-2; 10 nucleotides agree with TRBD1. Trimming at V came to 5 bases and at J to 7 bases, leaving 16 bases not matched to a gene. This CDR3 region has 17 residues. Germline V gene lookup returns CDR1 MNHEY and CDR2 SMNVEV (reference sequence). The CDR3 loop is CASSPSPFSGQGSGYTF. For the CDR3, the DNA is TGTGCCAGCAGTCCATCCCCTTTTTCGGGACAGGGGAGTGGCTACACCTTC.